Detailed here is one TCR beta chain. Its antigen is as yet unknown. PBMCs numbering at least 6.5 million were isolated per sample. This specimen belongs to a study of blood T cells in healthy people across ages. For the second PCR, which ran for about 6 to 11 cycles, a sample-barcoded 5' primer and a J-beta primer mix were used. Each cDNA molecule was tagged by a template-switch adaptor that had 12 random nucleotides. TCRdb ran MiXCR on the 5' RACE reads and lists one entry per CDR3 protein. The top ten clones hold approximately 17% of a sample with 450,000 to 700,000 distinct CDR3 sequences, roughly a quarter of them seen once. Germline V CDR1 and CDR2: SGHRS, YFSETQ. With 2 bases clipped from V and 1 base from J, the junction kept 5 bases outside the gene matches. CDR3 length equals 16 residues. General study findings and limits: Higher naive T cell percentage went strongly together with higher TCR beta diversity.

Sequencing was done on a sample of blood. The rearrangement links TRBV5-1 to TRBJ2-3; 9 positions agree with TRBD1. The sequence derives from a woman aged 65 to 85 in good health. This CDR3 reads CASSLQQGAGTDTQYF. CDR3 in DNA: TGCGCCAGCAGCTTACAACAGGGGGCTGGCACAGATACGCAGTATTTT. Full variable domain (rest looked up from reference TRBV5-1 and TRBJ2-3): KAGVTQTPRYLIKTRGQQVTLSCSPISGHRSVSWYQQTPGQGLQFLFEYFSETQRNKGNFPGRFSGRQFSNSRSEMNVSTLELGDSALYLCASSLQQGAGTDTQYFGPGTRLTVL.